This passage covers 24 T cell receptor beta chains from one sample sequenced in a study of shared clonotypes between healthy human individuals. Clones were sequenced by immunoSEQ multiplex PCR, and TCRdb holds only the in-frame ones, with some missing. The sample includes about 960,000 clones, 70% to 85% of them seen just once. The specimen was memory CD4+ T cells sorted from blood. The sample's subset: CD45RA-negative fraction. These receptors came from a man aged 18 to 29 in good health.

The chain links TRBV29-1 to TRBJ2-3, with D possibly being TRBD2 (5 bases). Trimming pared 6 bases from V and 5 bases from J, leaving 15 bases between. The CDR3 has 13 residues. Germline CDR1 and CDR2: SQVTM and ANQGSEA. CDR3 DNA: TGCAGCGTAGGAAGGCTAGGAGGAGATACGCAGTATTTT. Translated, it gives CSVGRLGGDTQYF.

This chain links TRBV11-3 with TRBJ2-2, with D maybe TRBD2 (6 bases). The germline CDR1 and CDR2 sequences are SGHNT and YENEEA. Trimming took 1 base from V and 7 from J, leaving 13 bases between them. There are 15 residues in the CDR3. The CDR3 DNA reads TGTGCCAGCAGCTTAGGACTAGTGGATGGCGGGGAGCTGTTTTTT. Protein product: CASSLGLVDGGELFF.

V and J are TRBV11-2 and TRBJ2-7; no clear D gene. Germline loops: CDR1 SGHAT, CDR2 FQNNGV. V lost 0 bases and J lost 7, with 10 bases in between. The CDR3 has 13 amino acids. In DNA form, the CDR3 reads TGTGCCAGCAGCTTAGATCGTCAGCAAGAGCAGTACTTC. It encodes CASSLDRQQEQYF. Full variable domain (missing parts from reference TRBV11-2 and TRBJ2-7): EAGVAQSPRYKIIEKRQSVAFWCNPISGHATLYWYQQILGQGPKLLIQFQNNGVVDDSQLPKDRFSAERLKGVDSTLKIQPAKLEDSAVYLCASSLDRQQEQYFGPGTRLTVT.

In its sample, this clone was seen a few times. The rearrangement joins TRBV28 to TRBJ2-7, with 7 bases that match TRBD1. CDR1 and CDR2 from the germline V gene are MDHEN and SYDVKM. The CDR3 is made up of 13 amino acids. The ends lost 6 bases at V and 4 bases at J; junction bases unmatched: 6. Here the CDR3 DNA reads TGTGCCAGCAGCCTGGGACAGCTGTACGAGCAGTACTTC. It yields the protein CASSLGQLYEQYF. Together with reference TRBV28 and TRBJ2-7, the CDR3 gives the full variable domain: DVKVTQSSRYLVKRTGEKVFLECVQDMDHENMFWYRQDPGLGLRLIYFSYDVKMKEKGDIPEGYSVSREKKERFSLILESASTNQTSMYLCASSLGQLYEQYFGPGTRLTVT.

This chain connects TRBV5-6 to TRBJ2-7; D remains ambiguous. Germline lookup yields CDR1 SGHDT and CDR2 YYEEEE. Trimming left V 1 base short and J 2 bases short, with 7 bases between. The CDR3 loop spans 13 amino acids. The chain's CDR3 is CASSLTEPYEQYF. CDR3 DNA sequence: TGTGCCAGCAGCTTGACGGAACCCTACGAGCAGTACTTC. Full variable domain (rest looked up from reference TRBV5-6 and TRBJ2-7): DAGVTQSPTHLIKTRGQQVTLRCSPKSGHDTVSWYQQALGQGPQFIFQYYEEEERQRGNFPDRFSGHQFPNYSSELNVNALLLGDSALYLCASSLTEPYEQYFGPGTRLTVT.

The chain couples TRBV11-2 to TRBJ2-5, with D hard to call. This CDR3 is built from 14 residues. V was pared by 1 base and J by 4 bases, with 10 bases between. The germline V gene encodes CDR1 SGHAT and CDR2 FQNNGV. This CDR3 is CASSLVTLRETQYF. DNA for the CDR3: TGTGCCAGCAGCTTAGTCACCCTGCGAGAGACCCAGTACTTC.

The CDR3 DNA reads TGTGCCAGTAGTATGCGCAGGGATACCTACGAGCAGTACTTC. Its protein is CASSMRRDTYEQYF. The genes are TRBV19 and TRBJ2-7, with D tentatively TRBD1 (5 bases). CDR3 length equals 14 residues. Trimming left V 3 bases short and J 2 bases short, with 11 bases between. The germline V gene encodes CDR1 LNHDA and CDR2 SQIVND (reference sequence).

The chain carries TRBV6-1 and TRBJ1-1, with D uncertain. Per germline, CDR1 MNHNS and CDR2 SASEGT. The CDR3 sequence is 13 residues long. Trimming took off 5 bases at V and 0 bases at J, with 7 bases between the two ends. The CDR3 coding sequence is TGTGCCAGCAGTACCCCAATGAACACTGAAGCTTTCTTT. Its translation is CASSTPMNTEAFF.

This clone occurred once. V and J are TRBV19 and TRBJ2-5; 7 bases align to TRBD1. CDR1 is LNHDA, CDR2 SQIVND, per germline (reference sequence). CDR3 size: 14 residues. V gave up 4 bases and J gave up 5 bases; unmatched junction bases: 7. The CDR3 is CASSTGTEAETQYF. DNA of the CDR3: TGTGCCAGTAGTACCGGGACAGAGGCGGAGACCCAGTACTTC.

In nucleotides, the CDR3 is TGCGCCAGCAGCCAAGAAAGGCGGCGGCTGAACACTGAAGCTTTCTTT. Translation: CASSQERRRLNTEAFF. The V call is TRBV4-1, the J call TRBJ1-1; the D is unclear. V was shortened by 0 bases and J by 0 bases, with 11 bases between the two germline ends. This CDR3 is 16 amino acids long. Germline CDR1 and CDR2: MGHRA and YSYEKL.

This rearrangement joins TRBV6-1 to TRBJ1-6; D gene uncertain. V lost 3 bases, J lost 2 bases, and 5 bases lay in between. This CDR3 has 14 residues. Germline V gene data show CDR1 as MNHNS and CDR2 as SASEGT. Here the CDR3 DNA reads TGTGCCAGCAGTGAGAGGACCTATAATTCACCCCTCCACTTT. Translation gives CASSERTYNSPLHF.

V usage is TRBV7-2 and J usage is TRBJ1-5, with D unclear. The germline V and J ends were trimmed by 5 bases and 0 bases, with 11 bases remaining between them. Germline CDR1 is SGHTA and CDR2 is FQGNSA. The CDR3 spans 15 residues. The CDR3 coding sequence is TGTGCCAGCAGCGTCGGACGGTATAGCAATCAGCCCCAGCATTTT. It codes for CASSVGRYSNQPQHF. The complete variable domain, with remaining parts taken from reference TRBV7-2 and TRBJ1-5, reads GAGVSQSPSNKVTEKGKDVELRCDPISGHTALYWYRQSLGQGLEFLIYFQGNSAPDKSGLPSDRFSAERTGGSVSTLTIQRTQQEDSAVYLCASSVGRYSNQPQHFGDGTRLSIL.

The V and J genes are TRBV5-4 and TRBJ1-6; 7 nucleotides match TRBD1. The CDR3 is made up of 15 amino acids. Germline-derived CDR1 and CDR2 are SGHNT and YYREEE (reference sequence). J was trimmed by 6 bases and V by 4 bases; bases with no gene match: 7. The CDR3 sequence is CASSLTGPGNSPLHF. The CDR3 DNA is TGTGCCAGCAGCCTGACAGGGCCGGGTAATTCACCCCTCCACTTT.

The chain is built from TRBV28 and TRBJ1-3; D is ambiguous. The CDR3 is made up of 17 amino acids. Trimming pared 1 base from V and 4 bases from J, leaving 17 bases between. CDR1 is MDHEN, CDR2 SYDVKM, per germline. In nucleotides, the CDR3 is TGTGCCAGCAGTTTATACCGGGAGGGCGGCAGGGGAAACACCATATATTTT. Its translation: CASSLYREGGRGNTIYF.

The gene calls are TRBV28 and TRBJ1-3, with a tentative D call TRBD1 (6 bases). The ends were cut back, 7 bases at V and 2 bases at J, with 12 bases in the middle. CDR1 and CDR2 from the germline V gene are MDHEN and SYDVKM. The CDR3 is 14 amino acids. In DNA form, the CDR3 reads TGTGCCAGCAAAGACCGGGACACTGGAAACACCATATATTTT. As protein: CASKDRDTGNTIYF.

The sample holds one count of this clone. The J gene is TRBJ2-2, the V gene TRBV7-6, with 7 bases identical to TRBD1. Germline assignment: CDR1 SGHVS and CDR2 FNYEAQ. V trimming: 5 bases; J trimming: 1 base; junction bases outside the gene matches: 7. This CDR3 contains 16 residues. CDR3 protein: CASSRVGGLNTGELFF. The CDR3 region has the DNA TGTGCCAGCAGCCGCGTAGGGGGCCTGAACACCGGGGAGCTGTTTTTT.

The J gene is TRBJ2-5, the V gene TRBV25-1; D is possibly TRBD2 (5 bases). The V end was cut by 2 bases, the J end by 4 bases, with 14 bases between. Germline V gene data show CDR1 as MGHDK and CDR2 as SYGVNS. The CDR3 is made up of 15 amino acids. CDR3 amino acids: CASSEHRGQGETQYF. For the CDR3, the DNA is TGTGCCAGCAGTGAACACCGGGGTCAAGGAGAGACCCAGTACTTC.

This clone was seen more than once but under ten times. The chain has TRBV5-4 and TRBJ2-1, with D uncertain. Germline V gives CDR1 SGHNT, CDR2 YYREEE (reference sequence). With 0 bases removed from V and 10 bases from J, the gap between germline ends came to 17 bases. This CDR3 region has 15 residues. The CDR3, as DNA: TGTGCCAGCAGCTTGGATCCCAATCCAGTCAACGAGCAGTTCTTC. Protein: CASSLDPNPVNEQFF.

Of note for this clone: A far larger clone is off by one base, so a read error is likely. The same CDR3 also results from other DNA sequences found in this sample. The rearrangement uses TRBV7-9 and TRBJ2-1; D uncertain. Germline loops: CDR1 SEHNR, CDR2 FQNEAQ (reference sequence). This CDR3 spans 12 amino acids. The CDR3 loop is CASSLDNNEQFF. CDR3 DNA sequence: TGTGCCAGCAGCTTAGACAACAATGAGCAATTCTTC. Complete variable domain (other parts from reference TRBV7-9 and TRBJ2-1): DTGVSQNPRHKITKRGQNVTFRCDPISEHNRLYWYRQTLGQGPEFLTYFQNEAQLEKSRLLSDRFSAERPKGSFSTLEIQRTEQGDSAMYLCASSLDNNEQFFGPGTRLTVL.

V gene TRBV18 combines with J gene TRBJ2-3; 8 bases match TRBD1. Trimming took 4 bases from V and 4 from J; bases not matched to a gene: 7. The germline V gene encodes CDR1 KGHSH and CDR2 LQKENI. This CDR3 spans 15 amino acids. The CDR3 sequence is CASSLGDRRSDTQYF. The CDR3 DNA is TGTGCCAGCTCACTCGGGGACAGGAGATCAGATACGCAGTATTTT.

The table lists this clone with a count of one. The rearrangement uses TRBV6-6 and TRBJ1-3, with a tentative D call TRBD1 (5 bases). This CDR3 comprises 16 residues. Trimming stripped 6 bases from V and 0 bases from J, with 15 bases between. Germline-derived CDR1 and CDR2 are MNHNY and SVGAGI (reference sequence). The CDR3 DNA reads TGTGCCAGCAGACAACCGGGGACCCACTCTGGAAACACCATATATTTT. It specifies CASRQPGTHSGNTIYF.

This clone was found a few times. The genes are TRBV5-8 and TRBJ2-1; D is uncertain. CDR1 and CDR2 (germline): SGHTS, YDEGEE. The CDR3 runs 12 residues. Between the trimmed V and J ends, which lost 3 bases and 9 bases, there was a span of 10 bases. The CDR3 DNA is TGTGCCAGCAGCTCCTTGAGTCCTGAGCAGTTCTTC. Translating it yields CASSSLSPEQFF.

The sample holds one count of this clone. The chain employs TRBV29-1 and TRBJ2-1; 9 positions agree with TRBD2. Germline-derived CDR1 and CDR2 are SQVTM and ANQGSEA. The CDR3 is 16 amino acids. The J segment lost 3 bases and the V segment lost 4 bases, leaving 10 bases of the junction unmatched. Here the CDR3 reads CSVGPLRGGFYNEQFF. For the CDR3, the DNA is TGCAGCGTTGGGCCCTTGCGGGGGGGCTTCTACAATGAGCAGTTCTTC.

To note about this clone: This CDR3 is also generated by other DNA sequences in the sample. This chain connects TRBV30 to TRBJ2-3, with 8 bases lining up with TRBD2. V shed 0 bases and J 3 bases; nucleotides not matched to a gene: 2. The CDR3 loop spans 14 amino acids. Germline V lookup: CDR1 GTSNPN, CDR2 SVGIG (reference sequence). Here the CDR3 DNA reads TGTGCCTGGAGTGTACGGGGGGGAACAGATACGCAGTATTTT. This sequence encodes CAWSVRGGTDTQYF. Full variable domain (missing parts from reference TRBV30 and TRBJ2-3): SQTIHQWPATLVQPVGSPLSLECTVEGTSNPNLYWYRQAAGRGLQLLFYSVGIGQISSEVPQNLSASRPQDRQFILSSKKLLLSDSGFYLCAWSVRGGTDTQYFGPGTRLTVL.